Sequencing of this T cell receptor (beta chain) was carried out in a study of CD8+CD57+ T cells in acquired aplastic anemia. Across the whole study: Sorted CD4+ and CD8+ cells yielded DNA averaging around 3 ug. Where healthy donors were concerned, CD4+ cells averaged approximately 11 million reads. Findings and caveats of the study: Patients had twenty-nine CD8+ CDR3 sequences in common with controls (the shared set). Patients and controls were not found to differ significantly in CD8+ Simpson's diversity.

The TCR beta profiling, which covered VDJ combination and CDR3 sequence, was carried out using genomic DNA as the template. Via MiXCR, TCRdb re-called the reads, giving one row per CDR3 protein. The sample shows some 220,000 distinct CDR3 sequences, roughly 35% of them seen only once. Notes on this clonotype: What it recognizes is unknown.

The germline V and J ends were trimmed by 8 bases and 7 bases, with 17 bases remaining between them. Germline V gene sequence: CDR1 LNHDA, CDR2 SQIVND (reference sequence). This CDR3 has 13 amino acids. The TCR comes from a human donor in good health, serving as a control. The chain links TRBV19 to TRBJ1-1; no clear D gene. The material sequenced was sorted CD4+, CD8+, or CD8+CD57+ T cells (not recorded which) from PBMCs. The CDR3 DNA reads as TGTGCCAGTTATTTGTTGGGTACAAATGAAGCTTTCTTT. Its protein is CASYLLGTNEAFF.